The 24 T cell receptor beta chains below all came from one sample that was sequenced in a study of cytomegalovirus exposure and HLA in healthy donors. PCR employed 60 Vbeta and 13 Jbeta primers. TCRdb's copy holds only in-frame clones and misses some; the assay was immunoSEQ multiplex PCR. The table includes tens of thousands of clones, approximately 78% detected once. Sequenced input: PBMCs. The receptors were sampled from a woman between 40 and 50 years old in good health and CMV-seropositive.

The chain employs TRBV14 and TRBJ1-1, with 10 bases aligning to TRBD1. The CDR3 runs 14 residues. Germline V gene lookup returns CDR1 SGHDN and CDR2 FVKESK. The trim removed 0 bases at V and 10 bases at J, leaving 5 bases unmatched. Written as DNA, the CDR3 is TGTGCCAGCAGCCAAGATGACAGGGGGCGAGGAGCTTTCTTT. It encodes CASSQDDRGRGAFF. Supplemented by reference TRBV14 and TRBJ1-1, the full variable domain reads EAGVTQFPSHSVIEKGQTVTLRCDPISGHDNLYWYRRVMGKEIKFLLHFVKESKQDESGMPNNRFLAERTGGTYSTLKVQPAELEDSGVYFCASSQDDRGRGAFFGQGTRLTVV.

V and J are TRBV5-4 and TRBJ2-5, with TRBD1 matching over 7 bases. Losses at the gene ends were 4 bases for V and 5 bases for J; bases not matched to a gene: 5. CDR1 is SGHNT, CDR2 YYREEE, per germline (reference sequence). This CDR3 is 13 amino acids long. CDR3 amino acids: CASSVGTDETQYF. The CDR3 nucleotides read TGTGCCAGCAGCGTCGGGACAGACGAGACCCAGTACTTC.

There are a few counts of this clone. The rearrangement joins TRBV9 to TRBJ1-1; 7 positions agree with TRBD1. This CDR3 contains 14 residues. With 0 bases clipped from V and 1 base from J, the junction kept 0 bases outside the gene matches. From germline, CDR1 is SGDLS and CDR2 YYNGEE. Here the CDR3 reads CASSVGTGNTEAFF. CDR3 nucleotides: TGTGCCAGCAGCGTAGGGACAGGGAACACTGAAGCTTTCTTT. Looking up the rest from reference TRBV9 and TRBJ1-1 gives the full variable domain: DSGVTQTPKHLITATGQRVTLRCSPRSGDLSVYWYQQSLDQGLQFLIQYYNGEERAKGNILERFSAQQFPDLHSELNLSSLELGDSALYFCASSVGTGNTEAFFGQGTRLTVV.

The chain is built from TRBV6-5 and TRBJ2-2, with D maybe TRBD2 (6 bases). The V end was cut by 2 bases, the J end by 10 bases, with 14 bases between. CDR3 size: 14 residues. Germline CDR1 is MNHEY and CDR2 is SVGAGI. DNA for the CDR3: TGTGCCAGCAGTTACACCTTAGGGCGGGAGGAGCTGTTTTTT. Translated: CASSYTLGREELFF.

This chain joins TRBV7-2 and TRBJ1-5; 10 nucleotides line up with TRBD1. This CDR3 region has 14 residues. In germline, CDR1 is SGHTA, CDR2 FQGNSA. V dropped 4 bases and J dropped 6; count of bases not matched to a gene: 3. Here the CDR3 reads CASSSGQGGQPQHF. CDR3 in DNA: TGTGCCAGCAGCTCAGGACAGGGGGGTCAGCCCCAGCATTTT.

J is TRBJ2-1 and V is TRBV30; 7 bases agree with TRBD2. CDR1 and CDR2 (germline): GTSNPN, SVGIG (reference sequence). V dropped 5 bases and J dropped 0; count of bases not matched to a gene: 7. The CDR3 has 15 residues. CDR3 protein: CAWDLADSSYNEQFF. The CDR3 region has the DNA TGTGCCTGGGACCTAGCGGATAGCTCCTACAATGAGCAGTTCTTC.

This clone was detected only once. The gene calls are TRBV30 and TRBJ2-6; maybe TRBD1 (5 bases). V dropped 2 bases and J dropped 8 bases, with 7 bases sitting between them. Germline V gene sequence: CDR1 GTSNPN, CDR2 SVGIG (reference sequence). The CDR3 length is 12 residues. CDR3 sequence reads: CAWSRGTNVLTF. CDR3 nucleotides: TGTGCCTGGAGTAGGGGAACCAACGTCCTGACTTTC. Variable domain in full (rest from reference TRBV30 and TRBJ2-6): SQTIHQWPATLVQPVGSPLSLECTVEGTSNPNLYWYRQAAGRGLQLLFYSVGIGQISSEVPQNLSASRPQDRQFILSSKKLLLSDSGFYLCAWSRGTNVLTFGAGSRLTVL.

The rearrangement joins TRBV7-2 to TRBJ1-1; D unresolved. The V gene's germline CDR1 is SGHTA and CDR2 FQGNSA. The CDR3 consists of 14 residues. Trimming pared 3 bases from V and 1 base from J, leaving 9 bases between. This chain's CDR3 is CASSFAQPNTEAFF. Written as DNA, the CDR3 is TGTGCCAGCAGCTTTGCACAGCCGAACACTGAAGCTTTCTTT.

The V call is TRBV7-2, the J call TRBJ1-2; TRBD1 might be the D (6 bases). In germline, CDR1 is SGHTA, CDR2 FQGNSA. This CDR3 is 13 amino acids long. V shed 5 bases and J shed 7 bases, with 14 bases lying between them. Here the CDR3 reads CASSTGQGLGYTF. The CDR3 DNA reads TGTGCCAGCAGCACGGGGCAGGGGCTTGGCTACACCTTC.

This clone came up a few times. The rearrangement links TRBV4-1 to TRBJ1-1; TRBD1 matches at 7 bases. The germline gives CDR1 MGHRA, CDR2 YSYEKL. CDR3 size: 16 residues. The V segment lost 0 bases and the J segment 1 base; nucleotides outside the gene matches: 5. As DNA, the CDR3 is TGCGCCAGCAGCCAAGATTCGGGACAGACGAACACTGAAGCTTTCTTT. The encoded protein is CASSQDSGQTNTEAFF.

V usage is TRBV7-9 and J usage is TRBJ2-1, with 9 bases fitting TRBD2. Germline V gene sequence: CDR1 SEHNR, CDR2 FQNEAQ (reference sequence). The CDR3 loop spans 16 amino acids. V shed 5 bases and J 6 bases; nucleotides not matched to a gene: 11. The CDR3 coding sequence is TGTGCCAGCAGCCATCTAGCGGGAAGGGGGGGCAATGAGCAGTTCTTC. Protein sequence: CASSHLAGRGGNEQFF.

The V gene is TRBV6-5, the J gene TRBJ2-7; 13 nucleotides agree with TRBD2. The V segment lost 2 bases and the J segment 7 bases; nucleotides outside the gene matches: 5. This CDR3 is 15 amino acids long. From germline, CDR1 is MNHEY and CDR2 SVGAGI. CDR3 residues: CASSYILAGGAEQYF. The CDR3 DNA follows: TGTGCCAGCAGTTACATACTAGCGGGAGGGGCTGAGCAGTACTTC.

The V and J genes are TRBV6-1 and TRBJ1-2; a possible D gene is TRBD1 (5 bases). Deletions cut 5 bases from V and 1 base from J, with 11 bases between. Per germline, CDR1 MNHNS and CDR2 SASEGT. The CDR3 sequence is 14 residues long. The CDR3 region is CASSSAGLNYGYTF. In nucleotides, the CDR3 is TGTGCCAGCAGTTCAGCAGGGCTTAACTATGGCTACACCTTC.

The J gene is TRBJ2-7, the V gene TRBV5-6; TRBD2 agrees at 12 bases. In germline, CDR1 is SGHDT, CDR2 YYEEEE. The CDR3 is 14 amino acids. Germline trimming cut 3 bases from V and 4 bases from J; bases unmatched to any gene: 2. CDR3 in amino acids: CASSWGTSGYEQYF. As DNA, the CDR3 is TGTGCCAGCAGCTGGGGGACTAGCGGGTACGAGCAGTACTTC.

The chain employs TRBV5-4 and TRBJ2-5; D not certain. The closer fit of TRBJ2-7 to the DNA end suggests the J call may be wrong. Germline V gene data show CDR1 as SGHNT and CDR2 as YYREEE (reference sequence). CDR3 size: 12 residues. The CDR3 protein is CASSLPANEQYF. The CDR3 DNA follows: TGTGCCAGCAGCTTGCCCGCAAACGAGCAGTACTTC.

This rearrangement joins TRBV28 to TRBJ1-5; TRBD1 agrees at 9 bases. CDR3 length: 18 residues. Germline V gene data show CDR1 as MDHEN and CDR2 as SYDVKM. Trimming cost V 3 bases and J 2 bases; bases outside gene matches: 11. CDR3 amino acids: CASSFWRGTGFGNQPQHF. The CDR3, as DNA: TGTGCCAGCAGTTTTTGGCGGGGGACAGGGTTCGGCAATCAGCCCCAGCATTTT.

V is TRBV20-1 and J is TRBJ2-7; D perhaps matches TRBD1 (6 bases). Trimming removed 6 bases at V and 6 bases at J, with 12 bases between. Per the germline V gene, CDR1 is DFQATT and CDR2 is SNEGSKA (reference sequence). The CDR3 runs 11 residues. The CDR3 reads CSAARGGEQYF. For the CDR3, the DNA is TGCAGTGCGGCTCGAGGGGGCGAGCAGTACTTC.

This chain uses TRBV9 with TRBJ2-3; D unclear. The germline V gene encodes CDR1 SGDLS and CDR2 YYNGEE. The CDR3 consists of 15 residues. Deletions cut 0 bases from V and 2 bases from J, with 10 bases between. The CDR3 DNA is TGTGCCAGCAGCGTAGAGTTGCGGTCCACAGATACGCAGTATTTT. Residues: CASSVELRSTDTQYF.

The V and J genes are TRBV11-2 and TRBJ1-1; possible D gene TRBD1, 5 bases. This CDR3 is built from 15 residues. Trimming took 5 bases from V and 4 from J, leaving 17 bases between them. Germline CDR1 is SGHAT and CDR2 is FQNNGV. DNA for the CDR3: TGTGCCAGCAGCCCCCTAGACAGCAGAGCCACTGAAGCTTTCTTT. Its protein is CASSPLDSRATEAFF.

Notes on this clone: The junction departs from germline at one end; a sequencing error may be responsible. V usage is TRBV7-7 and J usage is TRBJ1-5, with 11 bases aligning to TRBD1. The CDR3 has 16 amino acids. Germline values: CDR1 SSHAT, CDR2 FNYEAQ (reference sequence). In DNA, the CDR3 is TGTGCTAGCAGCTTAGCGGGACAGGGGGTTAAGCAGCCCCAGCATTTT. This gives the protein CASSLAGQGVKQPQHF.

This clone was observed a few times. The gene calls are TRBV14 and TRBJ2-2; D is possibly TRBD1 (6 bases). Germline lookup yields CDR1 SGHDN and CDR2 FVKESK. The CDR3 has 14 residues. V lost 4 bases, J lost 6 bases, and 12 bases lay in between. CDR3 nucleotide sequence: TGTGCCAGCAGCCGTAACAGGGTGGCCGGGGAGCTGTTTTTT. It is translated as CASSRNRVAGELFF.

CDR3 sequence (DNA): TGTGCCAGCAGCTTAGATCATGGGGGCAGAGCTTTCTTT. Its translation is CASSLDHGGRAFF. This chain links TRBV11-3 with TRBJ1-1, with a tentative D call TRBD1 (6 bases). Germline V lookup: CDR1 SGHNT, CDR2 YENEEA. This CDR3 spans 13 amino acids. The V end lost 0 bases, the J end lost 10 bases, and 12 bases lay between the germline ends.

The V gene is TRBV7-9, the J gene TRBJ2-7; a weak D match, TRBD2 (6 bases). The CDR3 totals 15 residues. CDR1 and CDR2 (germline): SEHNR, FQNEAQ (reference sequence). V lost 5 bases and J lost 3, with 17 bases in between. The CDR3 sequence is CASSPPNGGVYEQYF. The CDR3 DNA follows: TGTGCCAGCAGCCCTCCGAACGGAGGGGTCTACGAGCAGTACTTC.

CDR3 nucleotides: TGTGCCACCAGCAGAGATGGGGCCCCCAGGGGCACAGATACGCAGTATTTT. Its protein product is CATSRDGAPRGTDTQYF. The chain uses TRBV15 and TRBJ2-3, with D possibly being TRBD1 (5 bases). V dropped 0 bases and J dropped 1 base, with 14 bases sitting between them. The CDR3 is 17 residues long. Germline values: CDR1 LNHNV, CDR2 YYDKDF (reference sequence).